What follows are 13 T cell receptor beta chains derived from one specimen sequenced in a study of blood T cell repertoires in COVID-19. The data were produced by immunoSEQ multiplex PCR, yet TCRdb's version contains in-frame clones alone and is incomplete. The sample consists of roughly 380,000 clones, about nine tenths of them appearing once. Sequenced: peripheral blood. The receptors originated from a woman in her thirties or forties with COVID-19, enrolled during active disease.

DNA of the CDR3: TGTGCCAGCAGCCCGCTGCCACCGCCGGATGAAAAACTGTTTTTT. The encoded protein is CASSPLPPPDEKLFF. This chain links TRBV5-5 with TRBJ1-4; D unclear. This CDR3 is built from 15 residues. V was pared by 4 bases and J by 6 bases, with 16 bases between. Per germline, CDR1 SGHKS and CDR2 YYEKEE (reference sequence).

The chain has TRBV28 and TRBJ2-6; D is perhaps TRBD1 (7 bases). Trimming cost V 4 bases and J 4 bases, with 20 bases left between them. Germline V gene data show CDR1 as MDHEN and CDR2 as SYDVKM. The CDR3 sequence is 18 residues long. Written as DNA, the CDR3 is TGTGCCAGCAGTTGGGGGGACAGTGTCCCACGGGGGGCCAACGTCCTGACTTTC. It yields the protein CASSWGDSVPRGANVLTF.

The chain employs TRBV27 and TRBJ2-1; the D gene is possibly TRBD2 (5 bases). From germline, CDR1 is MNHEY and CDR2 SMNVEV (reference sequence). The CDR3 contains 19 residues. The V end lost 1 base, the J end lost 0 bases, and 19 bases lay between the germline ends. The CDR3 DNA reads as TGTGCCAGCAGTTTATGGGTCAGGTCCGGGGTAAGCTCCTACAATGAGCAGTTCTTC. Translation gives CASSLWVRSGVSSYNEQFF.

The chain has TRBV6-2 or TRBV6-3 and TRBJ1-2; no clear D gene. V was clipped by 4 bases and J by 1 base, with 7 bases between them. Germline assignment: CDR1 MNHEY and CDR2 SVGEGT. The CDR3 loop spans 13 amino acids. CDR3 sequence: CASSSQSNYGYTF. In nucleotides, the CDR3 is TGTGCCAGCAGTTCACAGAGTAACTATGGCTACACCTTC.

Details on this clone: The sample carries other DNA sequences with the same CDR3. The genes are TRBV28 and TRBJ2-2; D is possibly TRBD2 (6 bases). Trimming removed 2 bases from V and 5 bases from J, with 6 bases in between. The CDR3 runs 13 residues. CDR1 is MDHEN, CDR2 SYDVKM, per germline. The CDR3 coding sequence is TGTGCCAGCAGTTTAGGGGGGACCGGGGAGCTGTTTTTT. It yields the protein CASSLGGTGELFF.

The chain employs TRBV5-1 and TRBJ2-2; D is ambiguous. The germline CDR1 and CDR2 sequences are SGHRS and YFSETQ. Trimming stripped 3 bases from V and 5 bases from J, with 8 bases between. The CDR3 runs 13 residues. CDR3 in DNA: TGCGCCAGCAGCTCACAGAATACCGGGGAGCTGTTTTTT. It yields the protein CASSSQNTGELFF.

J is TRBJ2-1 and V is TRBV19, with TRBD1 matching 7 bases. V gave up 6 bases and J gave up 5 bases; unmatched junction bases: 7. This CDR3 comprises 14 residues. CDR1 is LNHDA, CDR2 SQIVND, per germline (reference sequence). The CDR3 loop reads CASRLGQINNEQFF. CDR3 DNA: TGTGCCAGTAGGCTGGGACAGATCAACAATGAGCAGTTCTTC.

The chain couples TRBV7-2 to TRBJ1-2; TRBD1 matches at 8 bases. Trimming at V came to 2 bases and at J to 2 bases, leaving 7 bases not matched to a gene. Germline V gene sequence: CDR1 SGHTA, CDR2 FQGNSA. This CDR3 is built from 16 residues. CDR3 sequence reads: CASSLRPRDRNYGYTF. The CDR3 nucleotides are TGTGCCAGCAGCTTACGCCCTCGGGACAGGAACTATGGCTACACCTTC.

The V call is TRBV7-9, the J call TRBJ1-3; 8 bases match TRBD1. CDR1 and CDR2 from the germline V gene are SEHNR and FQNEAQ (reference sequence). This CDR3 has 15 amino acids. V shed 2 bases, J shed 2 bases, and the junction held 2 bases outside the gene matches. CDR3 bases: TGTGCCAGCAGCTTAACGACAGGGGCTGGAAACACCATATATTTT. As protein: CASSLTTGAGNTIYF.

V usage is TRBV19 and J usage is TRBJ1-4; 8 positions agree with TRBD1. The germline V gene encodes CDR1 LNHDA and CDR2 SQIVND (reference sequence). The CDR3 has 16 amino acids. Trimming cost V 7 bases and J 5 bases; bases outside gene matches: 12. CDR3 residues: CASNIAGTGGNEKLFF. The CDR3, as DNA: TGTGCCAGTAACATAGCGGGCACAGGGGGGAATGAAAAACTGTTTTTT. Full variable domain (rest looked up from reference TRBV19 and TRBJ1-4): DGGITQSPKYLFRKEGQNVTLSCEQNLNHDAMYWYRQDPGQGLRLIYYSQIVNDFQKGDIAEGYSVSREKKESFPLTVTSAQKNPTAFYLCASNIAGTGGNEKLFFGSGTQLSVL.

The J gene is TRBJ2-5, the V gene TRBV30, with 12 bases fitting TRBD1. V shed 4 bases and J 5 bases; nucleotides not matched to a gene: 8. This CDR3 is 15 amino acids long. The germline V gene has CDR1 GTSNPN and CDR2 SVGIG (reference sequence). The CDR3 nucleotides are TGTGCCTGGAACTTGGGGACAGGGGGCAGGGAGACCCAGTACTTC. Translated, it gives CAWNLGTGGRETQYF.

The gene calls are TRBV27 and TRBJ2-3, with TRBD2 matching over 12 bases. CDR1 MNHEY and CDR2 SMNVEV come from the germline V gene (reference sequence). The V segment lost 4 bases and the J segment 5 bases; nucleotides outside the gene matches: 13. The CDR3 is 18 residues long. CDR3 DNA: TGTGCCAGCAGTTCCCACCCCTCGACTAGCGGGGGAGTAGATACGCAGTATTTT. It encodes CASSSHPSTSGGVDTQYF.

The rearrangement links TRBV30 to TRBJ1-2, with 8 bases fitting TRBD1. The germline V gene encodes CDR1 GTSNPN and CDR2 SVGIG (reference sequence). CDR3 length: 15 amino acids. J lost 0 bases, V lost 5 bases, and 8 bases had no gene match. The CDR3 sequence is CAWEGGTGSNYGYTF. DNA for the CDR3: TGTGCCTGGGAGGGAGGGACAGGATCTAACTATGGCTACACCTTC.